Listed below are T cell receptor beta chains from one sample, sequenced in a study of T-cell memory formation after mild COVID-19. TCRdb itself ran the 5' RACE reads through MiXCR, one entry per CDR3 protein. The sample yields under 700,000 distinct CDR3 sequences, about 20% seen once. What was sequenced was PBMCs or a T cell subset sorted from them (not recorded which). These receptors originate from an adult woman who had mild COVID-19 (a few samples of this study predate the infection). Cell type and time point are not known. The CDR3 runs from the conserved cysteine through the conserved F or W. A D gene is named only where the DNA matches it firmly. Only part of the rows carry a size: once, few, many, or a class if the clone is expanded.

v_call	clone_size	j_call	d_call	cdr3_nt	cdr3_aa
TRBV30	.	TRBJ2-2	.	TGTGCCTGGAGTGTAACCAACACCGGGGAGCTGTTTTTT	CAWSVTNTGELFF
TRBV7-8	.	TRBJ2-3	.	TGTGCCAGCAGCTCATTAGAGTCAATGGGGTCAGATACGCAGTATTTT	CASSSLESMGSDTQYF
TRBV15	few	TRBJ2-7	.	TGTGCCACCAGCACCCGGGACGTTTTTAGGGAGCAGTACTTC	CATSTRDVFREQYF
TRBV10-3	.	TRBJ2-2	.	TGTGCCATCAGTGCGGGAACGAACACCGGGGAGCTGTTTTTT	CAISAGTNTGELFF
TRBV7-6	few	TRBJ1-1	.	TGTGCCAGCAGCTTAGATGGGGCAAGTCGGGGCACTGAAGCTTTCTTT	CASSLDGASRGTEAFF
TRBV14	.	TRBJ2-2	.	TGTGCCAGCAGCGGCGGGAATAGAGGTACCGGGGAGCTGTTTTTT	CASSGGNRGTGELFF
TRBV7-6	.	TRBJ2-2	.	TGTGCCAGCAAATGGTCAGCGATCACCGGGGAGCTGTTTTTT	CASKWSAITGELFF
TRBV2	many	TRBJ2-3	TRBD2	TGTGCCAGCAGAAATGGGCGGGAGCTGAATACGCAGTATTTT	CASRNGRELNTQYF
TRBV7-2	.	TRBJ2-1	TRBD2	TGTGCCAGCAGCTCTACTAGCGGGAGGGGGAATGAGCAGTTCTTC	CASSSTSGRGNEQFF
TRBV7-9	few	TRBJ2-1	.	TGTGCCAGCAGCTTATCGGTACGGCCGCACAATGAGCAGTTCTTC	CASSLSVRPHNEQFF
TRBV29-1	.	TRBJ1-2	.	TGCAGCGTTCACAGCTATGGCTACACCTTC	CSVHSYGYTF
TRBV7-9	.	TRBJ1-2	TRBD1	TGTGCCTCGGGACAGTCTGGCTACACCTTC	CASGQSGYTF
TRBV5-1	many	TRBJ2-3	TRBD2	TGCGCCAGCGCGGGGGGGTTGGATACGCAGTATTTT	CASAGGLDTQYF
TRBV20-1	few	TRBJ2-7	.	TGCAGTGCTAGAGGGGCACGGCAGGGTAGCTACGAGCAGTACTTC	CSARGARQGSYEQYF
TRBV13	.	TRBJ2-1	.	TGTGCCAGCAGCGGCCGGGGGAGCTCCTACAATGAGCAGTTCTTC	CASSGRGSSYNEQFF
TRBV9	.	TRBJ2-1	TRBD2	TGTGCCAGCAGCGTAGAACTAGCGGGAGTATATGAGCAGTTCTTC	CASSVELAGVYEQFF
TRBV5-1	many	TRBJ2-1	TRBD2	TGCGCCAGCAGCTTGGTAGCGGGAGCTTCGCATGAGCAGTTCTTC	CASSLVAGASHEQFF
TRBV12-3/TRBV12-4	.	TRBJ2-7	.	TGTGCCAGCAGTTCAATGCGAGTGATTAAGCAGTACTTC	CASSSMRVIKQYF
TRBV5-1	.	TRBJ2-4	.	TGCGCCAGCAGCTTATCTAGCGAGGGGGAGTTCTTAGCCAAAAACATTCAGTACTTC	CASSLSSEGEFLAKNIQYF
TRBV2	few	TRBJ1-2	.	TGTGCCAGCAGTGAGGGCAGGGCGCACTATGGCTACACCTTC	CASSEGRAHYGYTF
TRBV5-1	.	TRBJ2-1	TRBD2	TGCGCCAGCAGCTTGGTTGATAGCGGGAATTACAATGAGCAGTTCTTC	CASSLVDSGNYNEQFF
TRBV7-2	few	TRBJ2-3	.	TGTGCCAGCAGCTTAGCGCAGGGGGGGCGAGATACGCAGTATTTT	CASSLAQGGRDTQYF
TRBV5-1	.	TRBJ2-3	.	TGCGCCAGCAGCCCCCGGGGAGGAGCCAACACAGATACGCAGTATTTT	CASSPRGGANTDTQYF
TRBV15	.	TRBJ1-4	.	TGTGCCACCAGCAGAGATTCAGGGGTGCTGAATGAAAAACTGTTTTTT	CATSRDSGVLNEKLFF
TRBV11-2	few	TRBJ2-1	TRBD2	TGTGCCAGCAGCCCCAGAGGAAGCGGGAATTGGAATGAGCAGTTCTTC	CASSPRGSGNWNEQFF
TRBV12-3/TRBV12-4	.	TRBJ1-5	.	TGTGCCAGCACTTACTTGGACAGTTTGCAGCCCCAGCATTTT	CASTYLDSLQPQHF
TRBV6-1	.	TRBJ1-2	.	TGTGCCAGCACGCGATTCGGGGGCACCTATGGCTACACCTTC	CASTRFGGTYGYTF
TRBV12-3/TRBV12-4	.	TRBJ1-5	.	TGTGCCAGCAGTATGTTAGGCAATCAGCCCCAGCATTTT	CASSMLGNQPQHF
TRBV2	few	TRBJ1-1	.	TGTGCCTCCGACGTCGGGGGCACTGAAGCTTTCTTT	CASDVGGTEAFF
TRBV12-3/TRBV12-4	few	TRBJ2-7	TRBD2	TGTGCCAGCAGTGGTCCCCCTCGGACTAGCGGAGAGCAGTACTTC	CASSGPPRTSGEQYF
TRBV5-1	few	TRBJ2-4	.	TGCGCCAGCAGCTTGGCCGGGGGCAAGGGGAACATTCAGTACTTC	CASSLAGGKGNIQYF